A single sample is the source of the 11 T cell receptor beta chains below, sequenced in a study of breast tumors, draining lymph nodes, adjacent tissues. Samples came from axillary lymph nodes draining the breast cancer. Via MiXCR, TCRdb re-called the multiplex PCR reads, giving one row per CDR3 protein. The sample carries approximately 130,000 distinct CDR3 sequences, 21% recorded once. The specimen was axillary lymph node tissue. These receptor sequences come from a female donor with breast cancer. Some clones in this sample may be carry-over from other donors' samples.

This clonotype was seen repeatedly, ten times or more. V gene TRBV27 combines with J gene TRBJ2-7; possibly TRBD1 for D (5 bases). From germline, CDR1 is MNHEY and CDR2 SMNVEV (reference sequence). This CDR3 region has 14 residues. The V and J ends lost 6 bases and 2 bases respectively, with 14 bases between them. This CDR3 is CASRLTQGTYEQYF. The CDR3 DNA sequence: TGTGCCAGCAGGCTGACCCAGGGCACCTACGAGCAGTACTTC.

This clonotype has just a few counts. CDR3 residues: CASSQGDWETQYF. The CDR3 coding sequence is TGTGCCAGCAGCCAGGGGGACTGGGAGACCCAGTACTTC. This chain connects TRBV11-2 to TRBJ2-5; tentatively, D is TRBD1 (7 bases). Per germline, CDR1 SGHAT and CDR2 FQNNGV. V was pared by 5 bases and J by 5 bases, with 12 bases between. CDR3 length equals 13 residues.

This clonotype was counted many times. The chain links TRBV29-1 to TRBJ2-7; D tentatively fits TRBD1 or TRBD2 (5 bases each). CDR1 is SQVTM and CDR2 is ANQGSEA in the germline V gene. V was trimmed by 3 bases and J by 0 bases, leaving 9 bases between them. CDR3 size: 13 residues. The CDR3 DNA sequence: TGCAGCGTTGACTGGGACGGCTCCTACGAGCAGTACTTC. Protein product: CSVDWDGSYEQYF.

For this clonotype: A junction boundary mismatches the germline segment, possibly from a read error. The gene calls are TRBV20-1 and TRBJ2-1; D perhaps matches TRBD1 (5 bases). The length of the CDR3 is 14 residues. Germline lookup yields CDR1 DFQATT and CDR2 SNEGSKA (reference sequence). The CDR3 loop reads CSARDETTDNERFF. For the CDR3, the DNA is TGCAGTGCTAGAGATGAAACAACGGACAATGAGCGGTTCTTC.

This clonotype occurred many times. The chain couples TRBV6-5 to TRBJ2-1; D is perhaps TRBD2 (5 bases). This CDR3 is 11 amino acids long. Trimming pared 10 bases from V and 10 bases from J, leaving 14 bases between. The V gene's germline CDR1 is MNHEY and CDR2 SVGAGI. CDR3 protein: CATIQEDEQFF. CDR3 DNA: TGTGCCACCATTCAGGAGGACGAGCAGTTCTTC.

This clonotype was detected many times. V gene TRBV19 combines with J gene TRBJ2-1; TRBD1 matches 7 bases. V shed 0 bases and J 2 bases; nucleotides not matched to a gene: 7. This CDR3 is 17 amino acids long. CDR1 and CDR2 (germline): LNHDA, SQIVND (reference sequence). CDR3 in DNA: TGTGCCAGTAGTATAGAAACGACCGGGACAGCCTACAATGAGCAGTTCTTC. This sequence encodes CASSIETTGTAYNEQFF.

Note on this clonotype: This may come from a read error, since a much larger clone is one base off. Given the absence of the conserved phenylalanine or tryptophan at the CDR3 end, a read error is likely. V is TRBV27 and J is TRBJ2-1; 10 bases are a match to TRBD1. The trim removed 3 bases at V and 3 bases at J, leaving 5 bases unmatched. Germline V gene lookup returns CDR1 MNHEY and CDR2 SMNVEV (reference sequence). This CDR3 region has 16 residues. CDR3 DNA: TGTGCCAGCAGTTTTCCCGGGACAGGGGACTACAATGAGCAGTTCTCC. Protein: CASSFPGTGDYNEQFS.

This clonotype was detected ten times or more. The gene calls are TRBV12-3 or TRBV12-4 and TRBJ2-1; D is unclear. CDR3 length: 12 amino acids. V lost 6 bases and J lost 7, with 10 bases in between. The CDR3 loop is CASRDLENEQFF. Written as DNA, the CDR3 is TGTGCCAGCAGAGACTTAGAGAATGAGCAGTTCTTC.

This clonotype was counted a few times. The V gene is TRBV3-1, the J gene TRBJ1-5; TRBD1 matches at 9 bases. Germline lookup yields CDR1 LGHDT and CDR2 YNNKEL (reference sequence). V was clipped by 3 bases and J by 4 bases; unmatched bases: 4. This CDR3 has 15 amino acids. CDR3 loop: CASSQGTGYNQPQHF. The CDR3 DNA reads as TGTGCCAGCAGCCAGGGGACAGGGTATAATCAGCCCCAGCATTTT.

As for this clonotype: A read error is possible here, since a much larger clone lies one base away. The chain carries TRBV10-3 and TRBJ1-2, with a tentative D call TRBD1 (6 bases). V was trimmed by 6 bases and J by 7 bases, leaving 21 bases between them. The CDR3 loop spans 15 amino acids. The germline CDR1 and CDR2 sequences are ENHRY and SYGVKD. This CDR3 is CAIRARTEGLAGYTF. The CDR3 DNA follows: TGTGCCATCAGGGCCCGGACAGAGGGTTTGGCTGGCTACACCTTC.

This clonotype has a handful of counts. The CDR3 DNA follows: TGTGCCAGCAGTTACCTTGGATCCAGCTATGGCTACACCTTC. It encodes CASSYLGSSYGYTF. The gene calls are TRBV6-5 and TRBJ1-2; D is uncertain. The V gene lost 2 bases and the J gene lost 4 bases, with 11 bases spanning the gap. This CDR3 comprises 14 residues. Looked up from germline, CDR1 is MNHEY and CDR2 is SVGAGI.